This TCR beta chain was sequenced during a study of cytomegalovirus exposure and HLA in healthy donors listed by TCRdb under 2017. Describing the broader study: According to an earlier analysis of a few hundred of the donors, about 179 million T cells yielded roughly 110 million unique TCR beta sequences and 250 to 350 Gb of sequence data. Approximately 300 gigabases of sequencing data and about 92 million unique TCR sequences made up an early release that covered 500 to 650 HLA-typed donors. Among the roughly 370 genotyped donors, about 83% belonged to the genetic ancestry cluster associated with self-reported Caucasian donors. The study was designed to test whether signatures of past pathogen exposure could be identified by cataloging public T cell receptors. The T cell repertoires of about 700 subjects were profiled by immunosequencing and related to cytomegalovirus serostatus. Besides the first cohort of 550 to 750 subjects, a separate validation cohort made up of 90 to 150 different subjects was used. The study combined high-throughput TCR immunosequencing, statistical association of individual TCRs with disease status, and machine learning to predict cytomegalovirus infection status. A later analysis re-examined previously published TCR beta repertoires from just over 650 donors and added high-resolution HLA genotyping to investigate patterns of TCR occurrence. In the later analysis, no new phenotypic data were used to find candidate immune exposures; instead, reliance was placed on TCR beta sequences and their occurrence across donors. In an earlier analysis of roughly 580 of the donors, high-throughput TCR beta sequencing was used to judge whether each TCR beta V gene segment behaved as functional or pseudogenic. Donor age, sex, ethnicity and CMV serostatus were compiled alongside the repertoire data. A later genetic analysis took genome-wide SNP genotypes for about 65% of the 666 donors and used that subset as a discovery cohort. Every discovery cohort repertoire had been produced on one sequencing platform. HLA typing covered class I and class II loci at four-digit resolution. The number of typed donors differed by locus: roughly 620-640 for A, B, C, DRB1 and DQB1; 522 for DQA1; some 590 for DPA1; and 400 to 480 for DPB1. Several DR-DQ haplotypes were treated as single units for association and clustering because of strong linkage in the cohort. Among about 400 genotyped donors of the cohort, an average of approximately 200,000 unique TCR beta nucleotide sequences was sequenced per donor, of which approximately 19% were non-productive. Points the paper makes about the study in general: In a later genetic analysis, fewer N-insertions in productive TCRs were reported among donors in an Asian-associated ancestry cluster than the approximately 710-donor mean. V-gene and J-gene trimming of TCR beta chains was associated with a missense DCLRE1C variant in a later genetic analysis, and the association was replicated in an independent cohort. The 87-base-pair reads could not distinguish some IMGT-functional V segments, including TRBV6-2 and TRBV6-3, so those segments were excluded. A cluster of highly shared sequence variants was judged likely to represent a technical artifact of the sequencing pipeline. Linkage disequilibrium might explain the correlated functional status among segregating V segments, but an unknown experimental factor could not be excluded. The only immune exposure information available for the cohort was CMV serostatus. The authors suggested that the approach could potentially be generalized to other disease states and immunological phenotypes. Because counts were too low, about 18 rarely observed V segments, including chromosome 9 orphons, were excluded from the earlier analysis of several hundred of the donors. A further reported finding was that TCR beta sequences accurately predicted the HLA-A and HLA-B alleles for most subjects in the first cohort. In an earlier analysis of about 540 of the donors, most TCR beta V segments were observed in productive rearrangements about 87% or about 30% of the time, broadly matching IMGT annotations. In both the original and validation cohorts, the classifier was reported to diagnose cytomegalovirus status with high specificity and sensitivity. Most TCR sequences were seen in very few donors, while some public TCRs were found in many individuals. A later analysis found that HLA-associated TCR beta chains were more clonally expanded and had lower generation probabilities than equally common non-associated chains. In this cohort, only TCR beta chains were sequenced, and detectable features were limited by the absence of alpha or paired-chain data. A later analysis found that most CMV-associated TCR beta chains appeared HLA-restricted, with HLA associations seemingly driven largely by CMV exposure. According to a later analysis, parvovirus B19, influenza, CMV and Epstein-Barr virus appeared linked to several top co-occurrence clusters. In a later analysis, 16,951 TCR beta sequences were associated with specific HLA alleles at a false discovery rate of 0.05. In a later analysis, the rate of TCR association differed among HLA loci, with DRB1 alleles having the most associated TCRs and HLA-C alleles having the fewest. A total of fewer than 200 TCR beta chains were listed by the study as associated with cytomegalovirus. Because HLA typing was missing for some donors at each locus, association tests included only the typed subset. A few of the identified cytomegalovirus-associated TCR beta chains were confirmed in vitro to be specific for cytomegalovirus antigens. Roughly uniform sequencing depth across donors was assumed in presence/absence analyses, although this assumption may not hold. Strong co-occurrence of HLA alleles, especially DR and DQ, made assigning TCR associations to individual alleles difficult.

There are 14 amino acids in the CDR3, from cysteine to phenylalanine inclusive. Just CDR3 DNA is preserved here, 42 bases in frame from base 1. The junction shows trimming of 1 base on V and 14 bases on J, and the gene matches do not reach 15 bases of it. As encoded in the germline V gene, CDR1 is SQVTM while CDR2 is ANQGSEA. Receptors were amplified or captured by the immunoSEQ multiplex PCR assay. A mixture of 60 forward primers for TCR Vbeta segments and 13 reverse primers for TCR Jbeta segments was used in the multiplex PCR. A multiplex PCR assay on genomic DNA amplified the CDR3 region of rearranged TCR beta genes. The Illumina HiSeq System was used to sequence the amplified TCR beta libraries as 87-base-pair reads. For the original study's pipeline: A later analysis tallied about 77 million unique TCR beta chains across the 640 or so repertoires, and approximately 12 million of those chains were shared by two or more donors. To remove PCR and sequencing errors, raw reads were error-corrected and collapsed into unique sequences using a nearest-neighbor algorithm that merged closely related sequences. To assign V, D and J gene segments, CDR3 sequences were aligned to IMGT reference sequences. For a sequence to be retained, a match of at least six nucleotides to both a V gene segment and a J gene segment was required. Rearrangements were classified as productive when the CDR3 lacked stop codons and remained in frame with V and J, and all other rearrangements were classified as non-productive. Following IMGT convention, CDR3 was defined as the stretch from the second conserved V-encoded cysteine to the conserved J-encoded phenylalanine. Sequences without an unambiguous match to a single V gene segment were excluded from the earlier analysis of about 600 of the donors. In an earlier analysis of about 590 of the donors, a V segment was called functional when productive rearrangements were above 56.7%, and segregating when the standard deviation between donors exceeded 5%. To diagnose cytomegalovirus status from the catalog of TCR beta chain sequences, a statistical classification framework was built. A later analysis assigned V and J genes by comparing TCR nucleotide sequences with IMGT/GENE-DB human TR gene sequences. A later analysis assigned CDR3 sequences and most-parsimonious VDJ recombination scenarios with the TCRdist pipeline. A later analysis defined each TCR beta chain by its CDR3 amino acid sequence plus V-gene family, and excluded reads lacking a unique V-gene family. As a way to deal with suspected cross-contamination and a sequencing artifact, a later analysis dropped hundreds of nucleotide sequences that were highly shared and had low generation probability. In a later analysis, a clonal expansion index for each public chain was calculated from normalized within-repertoire ranks of inferred template counts. In a later analysis, generation probabilities were computed using a VDJ recombination model fitted to out-of-frame rearrangements, and the results were checked against IGoR. A later analysis scored TCR-TCR, TCR-HLA and TCR-CMV co-occurrence with hypergeometric tests, applying a repertoire-size bias correction to TCR pairs. A later analysis estimated false discovery rates by permuting HLA or CMV assignments 20 times. In a later analysis, co-occurring TCRs were grouped using DBSCAN, and TCRdist sequence similarity was added for clustering within HLA-allele-positive subsets. Repertoires with fewer than 30,000 or more than 120,000 public chains were left out of co-occurrence clustering, as were four to six repertoires with anomalous nucleotide sharing. TCRdb carries this immuneACCESS record with in-frame sequences only. Its versions omit some clonotypes, under half of them owing to an unresolved V gene in the studies checked, with the rest unexplained. V and J calls and clone size are as listed in that table; D and trimming were resolved from the DNA. In all, the sample holds some 140,000 clones, and roughly 70% of those were seen once. Approximately 4.3% of the sample lies in the top ten.

Comment on this clone: What this receptor recognizes is not known. It has no much larger one-base neighbor in the sample; base qualities were not kept.

In total, approximately 690 healthy bone marrow donors made up the cohort. At the time of sampling, all cohort members were nominally healthy, though unrecorded immune exposures were likely present. The donor was CMV seropositive and was included in the group of 250 to 350 seropositive cohort members. Every donor gave a peripheral blood sample, and the peripheral blood mononuclear cells from that sample were used for TCR beta sequencing. The Qiagen DNeasy Blood Extraction Kit was used to extract genomic DNA from the blood cell samples. Sequencing was done on a sample of PBMCs. Recombination connected TRBV29-1 to TRBJ2-3; TRBD2 lines up with 7 middle nucleotides. This TCR was recovered from a man aged 18 to 29 in good health and CMV-seropositive. The sequence in DNA is TGCAGCGTTGAAGGTTTCCTAGCGGCATCGCGTCCGTATTTT. This is translated as CSVEGFLAASRPYF.